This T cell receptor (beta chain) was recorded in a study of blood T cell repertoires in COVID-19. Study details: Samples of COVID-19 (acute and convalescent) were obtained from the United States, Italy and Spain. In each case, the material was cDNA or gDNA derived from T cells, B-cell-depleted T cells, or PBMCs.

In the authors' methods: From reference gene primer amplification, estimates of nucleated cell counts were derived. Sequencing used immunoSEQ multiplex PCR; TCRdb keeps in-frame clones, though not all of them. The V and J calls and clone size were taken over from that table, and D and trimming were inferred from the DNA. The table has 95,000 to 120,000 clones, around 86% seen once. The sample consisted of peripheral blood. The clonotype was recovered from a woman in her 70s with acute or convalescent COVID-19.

The CDR3 coding sequence is TGTGCCAGCAGTTTAAGGACGGTCAGGGGGCAGCCCCAGCATTTT. This encodes CASSLRTVRGQPQHF. This chain connects TRBV28 to TRBJ1-5, with 7 bases identical to TRBD1. V lost 2 bases to trimming and J lost 7 bases; unmatched junction nucleotides: 8. This CDR3 has 15 residues. Germline-derived CDR1 and CDR2 are MDHEN and SYDVKM.